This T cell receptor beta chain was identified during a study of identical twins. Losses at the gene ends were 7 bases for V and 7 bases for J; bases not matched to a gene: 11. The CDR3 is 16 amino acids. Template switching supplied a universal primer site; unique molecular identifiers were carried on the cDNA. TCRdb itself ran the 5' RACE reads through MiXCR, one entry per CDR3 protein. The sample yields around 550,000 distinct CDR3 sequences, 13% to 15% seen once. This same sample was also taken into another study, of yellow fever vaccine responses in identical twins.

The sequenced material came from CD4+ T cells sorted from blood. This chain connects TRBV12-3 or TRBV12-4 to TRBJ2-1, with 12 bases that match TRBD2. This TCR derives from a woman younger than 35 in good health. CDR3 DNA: TGTGCCAGCACCCGCGGACTAGCGGGAATATTTAATGAGCAGTTCTTC. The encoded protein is CASTRGLAGIFNEQFF.